The rows below give T cell receptor beta chains drawn from one sample of a study of blood T cell repertoires in COVID-19. The protocol was immunoSEQ multiplex PCR, while the TCRdb copy is restricted to in-frame clones and leaves out a portion. The sample consists of about 110,000 clones, around four fifths of them appearing once. The sequencing sample was made of peripheral blood. Every receptor here comes from a woman in her 70s with acute or convalescent COVID-19. Both conserved end residues are part of each CDR3. The size field is filled for only some rows; it gives once, few, many or a size class.

j_call: TRBJ2-5
clone_size: .
v_call: TRBV5-4
cdr3_aa: CASTPSPGQGAGETQYF

j_call: TRBJ1-1
clone_size: .
v_call: TRBV6-6
cdr3_aa: CASSSPTGVTEAFF

j_call: TRBJ2-3
clone_size: once
v_call: TRBV29-1
cdr3_aa: CSVDGTGFTDTQYF

j_call: TRBJ1-5
clone_size: few
v_call: TRBV21-1
cdr3_aa: CASRARGFGNQPQHF

j_call: TRBJ2-7
clone_size: few
v_call: TRBV2
cdr3_aa: CASGRDSYSYEQYF

j_call: TRBJ1-1
clone_size: .
v_call: TRBV6-2/TRBV6-3
cdr3_aa: CASSYPEGRDTGPEAFF

j_call: TRBJ2-1
clone_size: .
v_call: TRBV5-4
cdr3_aa: CASSLGGQLYNEQFF

j_call: TRBJ1-1
clone_size: .
v_call: TRBV12-5
cdr3_aa: CASGLVERNTEAFF

j_call: TRBJ2-3
clone_size: .
v_call: TRBV11-2
cdr3_aa: CASSPAADTQYF

j_call: TRBJ2-5
clone_size: .
v_call: TRBV30
cdr3_aa: CAWTTSGGSSSETQYF